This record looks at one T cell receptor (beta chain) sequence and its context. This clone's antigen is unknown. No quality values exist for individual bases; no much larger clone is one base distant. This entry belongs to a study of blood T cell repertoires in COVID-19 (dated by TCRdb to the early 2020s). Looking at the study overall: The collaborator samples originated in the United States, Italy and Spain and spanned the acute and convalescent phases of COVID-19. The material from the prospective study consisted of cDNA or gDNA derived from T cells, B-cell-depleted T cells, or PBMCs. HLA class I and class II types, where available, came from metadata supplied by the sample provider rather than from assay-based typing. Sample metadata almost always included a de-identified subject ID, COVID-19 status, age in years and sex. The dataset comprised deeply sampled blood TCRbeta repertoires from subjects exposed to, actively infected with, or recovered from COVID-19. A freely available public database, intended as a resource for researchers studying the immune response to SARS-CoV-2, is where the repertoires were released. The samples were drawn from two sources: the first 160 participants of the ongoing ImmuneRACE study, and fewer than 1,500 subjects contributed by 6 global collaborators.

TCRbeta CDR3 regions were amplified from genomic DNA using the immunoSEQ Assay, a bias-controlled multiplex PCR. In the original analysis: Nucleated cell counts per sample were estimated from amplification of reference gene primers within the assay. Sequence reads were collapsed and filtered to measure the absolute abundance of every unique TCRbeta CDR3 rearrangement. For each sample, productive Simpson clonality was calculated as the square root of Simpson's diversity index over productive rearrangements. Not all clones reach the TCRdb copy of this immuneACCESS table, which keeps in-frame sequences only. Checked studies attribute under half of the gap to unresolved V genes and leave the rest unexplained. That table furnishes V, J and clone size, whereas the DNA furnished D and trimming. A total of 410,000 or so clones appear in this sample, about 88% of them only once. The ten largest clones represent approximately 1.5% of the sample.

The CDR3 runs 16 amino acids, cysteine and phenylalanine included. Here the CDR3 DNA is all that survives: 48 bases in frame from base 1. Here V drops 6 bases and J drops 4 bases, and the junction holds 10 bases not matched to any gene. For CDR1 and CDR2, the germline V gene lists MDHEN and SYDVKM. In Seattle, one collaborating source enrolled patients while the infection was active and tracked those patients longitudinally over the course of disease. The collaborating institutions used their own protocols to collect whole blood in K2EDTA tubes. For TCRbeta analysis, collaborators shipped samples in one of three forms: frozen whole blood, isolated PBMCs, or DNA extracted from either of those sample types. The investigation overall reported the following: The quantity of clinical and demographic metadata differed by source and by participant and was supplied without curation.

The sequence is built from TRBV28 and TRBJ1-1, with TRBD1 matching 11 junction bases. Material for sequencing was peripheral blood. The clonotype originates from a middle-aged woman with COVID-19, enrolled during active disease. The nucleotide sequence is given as TGTGCCAGCAGCGCTACCGGACAGGGGGCCGGCACTGAAGCTTTCTTT. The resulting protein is CASSATGQGAGTEAFF.